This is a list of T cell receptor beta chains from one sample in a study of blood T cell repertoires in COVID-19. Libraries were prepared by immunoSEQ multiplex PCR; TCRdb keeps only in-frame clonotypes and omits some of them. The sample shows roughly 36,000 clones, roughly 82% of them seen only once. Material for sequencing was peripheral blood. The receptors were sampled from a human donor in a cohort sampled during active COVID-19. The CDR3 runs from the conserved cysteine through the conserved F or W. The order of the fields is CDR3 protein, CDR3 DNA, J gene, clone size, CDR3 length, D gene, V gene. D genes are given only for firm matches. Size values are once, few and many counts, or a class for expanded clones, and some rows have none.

CDR3: CSVARGNTEAFF; DNA: TGCAGCGTTGCCAGGGGGAACACTGAAGCTTTCTTT; J: TRBJ1-1; size: NA; length: 12; D: NA; V: TRBV29-1
CDR3: CASSNRDRAIQNIQYF; DNA: TGTGCCAGCAGCAACCGGGACAGGGCGATACAAAACATTCAGTACTTC; J: TRBJ2-4; size: NA; length: 16; D: TRBD1; V: TRBV9
CDR3: CASSLSAGRYEQYF; DNA: TGTGCCAGCAGTTTATCGGCAGGGAGGTACGAGCAGTACTTC; J: TRBJ2-7; size: NA; length: 14; D: NA; V: TRBV28
CDR3: CASSQGQLSNQPQHF; DNA: TGTGCCAGCAGCCAGGGACAGCTCAGCAATCAGCCCCAGCATTTT; J: TRBJ1-5; size: NA; length: 15; D: TRBD1; V: TRBV7-3
CDR3: CASSLGTGLDNEQFF; DNA: TGCGCCAGCAGCTTGGGGACAGGATTGGACAATGAGCAGTTCTTC; J: TRBJ2-1; size: NA; length: 15; D: TRBD1; V: TRBV5-1
CDR3: CASSPRPSETQYF; DNA: TGTGCCAGCAGCCCGCGGCCCTCGGAGACCCAGTACTTC; J: TRBJ2-5; size: NA; length: 13; D: NA; V: TRBV5-6
CDR3: CASSKTSGGRNEQFF; DNA: TGTGCCAGTAGTAAAACTAGCGGGGGCCGCAATGAGCAGTTCTTC; J: TRBJ2-1; size: NA; length: 15; D: TRBD2; V: TRBV19
CDR3: CAWRRQGGNYGYTF; DNA: TGTGCCTGGAGGAGACAGGGTGGCAACTATGGCTACACCTTC; J: TRBJ1-2; size: once; length: 14; D: TRBD1; V: TRBV30
CDR3: CASSYSEISGGYTF; DNA: TGTGCCAGCAGTTACTCGGAGATTTCGGGAGGCTACACCTTC; J: TRBJ1-2; size: few; length: 14; D: NA; V: TRBV6-6
CDR3: CASSLGGTSYEQYF; DNA: TGCGCCAGCAGCTTGGGGGGGACTTCATACGAGCAGTACTTC; J: TRBJ2-7; size: NA; length: 14; D: NA; V: TRBV5-1
CDR3: CASRRRGENEKLFF; DNA: TGTGCCAGCCGACGTCGGGGGGAAAATGAAAAACTGTTTTTT; J: TRBJ1-4; size: NA; length: 14; D: NA; V: TRBV18
CDR3: CASSLRDRGLGTEAFF; DNA: TGTGCCAGCAGCCTCCGGGACAGGGGGCTCGGTACTGAAGCTTTCTTT; J: TRBJ1-1; size: NA; length: 16; D: TRBD1; V: TRBV5-6
CDR3: CATSDYLGEPSLRRQYF; DNA: TGTGCCACCAGTGATTACCTAGGGGAACCCTCCCTACGGAGGCAGTATTTT; J: TRBJ2-3; size: NA; length: 17; D: NA; V: TRBV24-1
CDR3: CASSPKGSGNEQFF; DNA: TGTGCCAGCAGCCCAAAGGGCTCGGGGAATGAGCAGTTCTTC; J: TRBJ2-1; size: NA; length: 14; D: NA; V: TRBV7-9
CDR3: CASSPSGGVTEAFF; DNA: TGTGCCAGCTCACCTTCAGGGGGCGTCACTGAAGCTTTCTTT; J: TRBJ1-1; size: NA; length: 14; D: TRBD1; V: TRBV18
CDR3: CASSEPGTGRNEQFF; DNA: TGCGCCAGCAGTGAGCCCGGGACAGGGAGGAATGAGCAGTTCTTC; J: TRBJ2-1; size: NA; length: 15; D: TRBD1; V: TRBV10-1
CDR3: CASSGWAGSSSYEQYF; DNA: TGTGCCAGCAGTGGTTGGGCGGGCTCTAGCTCCTACGAGCAGTACTTC; J: TRBJ2-7; size: once; length: 16; D: NA; V: TRBV6-1
CDR3: CASSSDYSYNEQFF; DNA: TGTGCCAGCAGCTCCGACTACTCATACAATGAGCAGTTCTTC; J: TRBJ2-1; size: NA; length: 14; D: NA; V: TRBV5-4
CDR3: CAWNIAARAGELFF; DNA: TGTGCCTGGAATATTGCGGCGAGGGCCGGGGAGCTGTTTTTT; J: TRBJ2-2; size: NA; length: 14; D: NA; V: TRBV30
CDR3: CASSLRGTETQYF; DNA: TGCGCCAGCAGCTTGCGGGGAACAGAGACCCAGTACTTC; J: TRBJ2-5; size: NA; length: 13; D: NA; V: TRBV5-1
CDR3: CASSHLQGANYGYTF; DNA: TGTGCCAGCAGCCATTTACAGGGGGCTAACTATGGCTACACCTTC; J: TRBJ1-2; size: NA; length: 15; D: TRBD1; V: TRBV3-1/TRBV3-2
CDR3: CASSLGSSGGADTQYF; DNA: TGCGCCAGCAGCTTGGGGTCCAGCGGGGGCGCAGATACGCAGTATTTT; J: TRBJ2-3; size: NA; length: 16; D: TRBD2; V: TRBV5-1
CDR3: CAISESGVYGYTF; DNA: TGTGCCATCAGTGAGTCCGGGGTCTATGGCTACACCTTC; J: TRBJ1-2; size: NA; length: 13; D: NA; V: TRBV10-3
CDR3: CASSPTQSSYEQYF; DNA: TGTGCCAGCTCACCGACACAAAGCTCCTACGAGCAGTACTTC; J: TRBJ2-7; size: NA; length: 14; D: NA; V: TRBV18
CDR3: CASSLSLRGPQFF; DNA: TGTGCCAGCAGTTTAAGTTTGCGGGGGCCACAGTTCTTC; J: TRBJ2-1; size: few; length: 13; D: NA; V: TRBV27
CDR3: CASTLSGGSTDTQYF; DNA: TGTGCCAGCACCCTTAGCGGGGGGTCCACAGATACGCAGTATTTT; J: TRBJ2-3; size: NA; length: 15; D: TRBD2; V: TRBV9
CDR3: CASSSRPSGDTGELFF; DNA: TGTGCCAGCAGCTCCCGACCTAGTGGCGACACCGGGGAGCTGTTTTTT; J: TRBJ2-2; size: NA; length: 16; D: NA; V: TRBV7-6
CDR3: CASMGLPRHNEQFF; DNA: TGTGCCAGCATGGGACTCCCACGGCACAATGAGCAGTTCTTC; J: TRBJ2-1; size: NA; length: 14; D: NA; V: TRBV6-6
CDR3: CASTQNPGGGWTEAFF; DNA: TGCGCCAGCACCCAGAACCCGGGGGGAGGGTGGACTGAAGCTTTCTTT; J: TRBJ1-1; size: NA; length: 16; D: NA; V: TRBV4-1
CDR3: CASSYSSGFTGNTIYF; DNA: TGTGCCAGCAGTTACTCCTCCGGTTTTACTGGAAACACCATATATTTT; J: TRBJ1-3; size: NA; length: 16; D: NA; V: TRBV6-5
CDR3: CASSLDEGVHEKLFF; DNA: TGTGCCAGTAGTCTCGACGAGGGGGTTCATGAAAAACTGTTTTTT; J: TRBJ1-4; size: NA; length: 15; D: NA; V: TRBV19
CDR3: CASSRSGTSIEQFF; DNA: TGTGCCAGCAGTCGCTCCGGGACTAGTATTGAGCAGTTCTTC; J: TRBJ2-1; size: NA; length: 14; D: TRBD2; V: TRBV5-5